The present T cell receptor (beta chain) was sequenced within a study of cytomegalovirus exposure and HLA in healthy donors. Study outcomes and limitations: The study labeled fewer than 200 TCR beta chains cytomegalovirus-associated. Clusters of TCRs from the first cohort tended to co-occur in the 130 or so validation repertoires (as a later analysis found). Rarity characterized most TCR sequences, yet some public TCRs appeared in many donors.

The CDR3 sequence is 11 residues long. The germline V gene encodes CDR1 SQVTM and CDR2 ANQGSEA. Deletions cut 8 bases from V and 7 bases from J, with 15 bases between. Sequencing used immunoSEQ multiplex PCR; TCRdb keeps in-frame clones, though not all of them. The sample records some 83,000 clones, 85% to 95% being singletons. With regard to this clone: Antigen unknown.

Sequencing used PBMCs. This TCR was recovered from a woman between 18 and 30 years old in good health and CMV-seronegative. The chain recombines TRBV29-1 with TRBJ2-7; D not certain. The chain's CDR3 is CSSSHGDEQYF. CDR3 sequence (DNA): TGCAGCTCCTCCCACGGTGATGAGCAGTACTTC.